Each of the 32 T cell receptor beta chains below was sequenced from the same sample in a study of cytotoxic CD8 clonotypes in ibrutinib-treated CLL. Measured with immunoSEQ multiplex PCR; TCRdb has only the in-frame clones, and not every one. The sample contains about 150,000 clones, around three quarters of which appear only once. Specimen: PBMCs, collected after 12 months of ibrutinib treatment. The receptor set was obtained from a human donor with chronic lymphocytic leukemia.

The chain uses TRBV27 and TRBJ2-1, with TRBD2 as a possible D gene (5 bases). This CDR3 has 16 residues. The V gene's germline CDR1 is MNHEY and CDR2 SMNVEV (reference sequence). The V end was cut by 1 base, the J end by 3 bases, with 13 bases between. CDR3 DNA sequence: TGTGCCAGCAGTTTATTAAGCGGAGAAAACTACAATGAGCAGTTCTTC. It codes for CASSLLSGENYNEQFF.

The chain carries TRBV27 and TRBJ2-2, with 7 bases aligning to TRBD1. Unmatched junction bases numbered 15, after V lost 6 bases and J lost 5 bases. The CDR3 contains 17 residues. Germline loops: CDR1 MNHEY, CDR2 SMNVEV (reference sequence). The CDR3 sequence: CASRNNRQGSLTGELFF. CDR3 in DNA: TGTGCCAGCAGGAACAACCGACAGGGTTCGTTGACCGGGGAGCTGTTTTTT.

The V and J genes are TRBV6-1 and TRBJ1-3; TRBD1 agrees at 8 bases. Germline values: CDR1 MNHNS, CDR2 SASEGT. V lost 6 bases to trimming and J lost 4 bases; unmatched junction nucleotides: 2. This CDR3 region has 13 residues. The CDR3 nucleotides read TGTGCCAGCAGAGGGACAGGCGGAAACACCATATATTTT. Protein: CASRGTGGNTIYF.

The J gene is TRBJ2-7, the V gene TRBV2, with TRBD1 as a possible D gene (5 bases). Trimming took off 2 bases at V and 2 bases at J, with 16 bases between the two ends. Germline loops: CDR1 SNHLY, CDR2 FYNNEI. The CDR3 runs to 16 residues. The CDR3, as DNA: TGTGCCAGCAGTGAACAGGGCGCAGTTTCAACCTACGAGCAGTACTTC. Its protein is CASSEQGAVSTYEQYF.

This clone was seen only a few times. This sequence joins TRBV5-1 and TRBJ2-2, with 7 bases fitting TRBD2. Germline-derived CDR1 and CDR2 are SGHRS and YFSETQ. J lost 5 bases, V lost 3 bases, and 13 bases had no gene match. This CDR3 region has 17 residues. The CDR3 loop reads CASSSRGLEYGTGELFF. The CDR3 DNA reads as TGCGCCAGCAGCTCTCGAGGACTAGAGTATGGTACCGGGGAGCTGTTTTTT. Looking up the rest from reference TRBV5-1 and TRBJ2-2 gives the full variable domain: KAGVTQTPRYLIKTRGQQVTLSCSPISGHRSVSWYQQTPGQGLQFLFEYFSETQRNKGNFPGRFSGRQFSNSRSEMNVSTLELGDSALYLCASSSRGLEYGTGELFFGEGSRLTVL.

The chain uses TRBV4-2 and TRBJ2-1; 7 nucleotides agree with TRBD2. The CDR3 covers 17 residues. CDR1 and CDR2 from the germline V gene are LGHNA and YNFKEQ. J gave up 6 bases and V 4 bases, and 15 bases lay outside the gene matches. The CDR3 DNA reads as TGTGCCAGCAGCCCGTCAGTAGCGGGTTTACGCCTCAATGAGCAGTTCTTC. Amino acid sequence: CASSPSVAGLRLNEQFF.

The chain links TRBV30 to TRBJ2-3; no clear D. The CDR3 is 16 residues long. Trimming removed 3 bases at V and 5 bases at J, with 21 bases between. The germline V gene has CDR1 GTSNPN and CDR2 SVGIG (reference sequence). CDR3 coding DNA: TGTGCCTGGAGCGCCAATGGTCCACCCGGCGTAGATACGCAGTATTTT. As protein: CAWSANGPPGVDTQYF. The whole variable domain, filled in from reference TRBV30 and TRBJ2-3, reads SQTIHQWPATLVQPVGSPLSLECTVEGTSNPNLYWYRQAAGRGLQLLFYSVGIGQISSEVPQNLSASRPQDRQFILSSKKLLLSDSGFYLCAWSANGPPGVDTQYFGPGTRLTVL.

The chain carries TRBV27 and TRBJ2-5, with D unclear. Deletions cut 6 bases from V and 5 bases from J, with 13 bases between. This CDR3 is built from 13 residues. CDR1 and CDR2 (germline): MNHEY, SMNVEV (reference sequence). CDR3 sequence: CASSHRATETQYF. The CDR3, as DNA: TGTGCCAGCAGCCACCGGGCAACGGAGACCCAGTACTTC.

This chain uses TRBV19 with TRBJ2-1; 7 positions match TRBD1. V dropped 3 bases and J dropped 8; count of bases not matched to a gene: 4. Germline CDR1 reads LNHDA; CDR2 reads SQIVND (reference sequence). The CDR3 has 13 amino acids. As DNA, the CDR3 is TGTGCCAGTAGTATTGGCCAGGGGGATGAGCAGTTCTTC. Translation gives CASSIGQGDEQFF.

V gene TRBV27 combines with J gene TRBJ2-1; D is undetermined. CDR1 MNHEY and CDR2 SMNVEV come from the germline V gene (reference sequence). The V and J ends lost 3 bases and 7 bases respectively, with 16 bases between them. The CDR3 runs to 15 residues. The CDR3 sequence is CASSFRSPFTNEQFF. In DNA form, the CDR3 reads TGTGCCAGCAGTTTTAGGAGCCCGTTCACGAATGAGCAGTTCTTC.

The genes are TRBV6-6 and TRBJ1-1; no clear D gene. Trimming shortened V by 0 bases and J by 8 bases, and 10 bases separated the two germline ends. CDR1 is MNHNY, CDR2 SVGAGI, per germline (reference sequence). The CDR3 totals 13 residues. CDR3 bases: TGTGCCAGCAGTTACTCCACGGACGCAGAAGCTTTCTTT. Translation gives CASSYSTDAEAFF.

The chain carries TRBV11-2 and TRBJ1-4; unclear D gene. Trimming cost V 5 bases and J 4 bases, with 11 bases left between them. Germline CDR1 SGHAT, CDR2 FQNNGV. This CDR3 is 14 amino acids long. The CDR3, as DNA: TGTGCCAGCAGCCTTCGACAACTTAATGAAAAACTGTTTTTT. Protein product: CASSLRQLNEKLFF.

V usage is TRBV6-5 and J usage is TRBJ1-2; D not resolved. This CDR3 is built from 16 residues. V was clipped by 0 bases and J by 2 bases, with 13 bases between them. Looked up from germline, CDR1 is MNHEY and CDR2 is SVGAGI. CDR3 sequence reads: CASSYSFSMSNYGYTF. The CDR3 nucleotides are TGTGCCAGCAGTTACTCTTTTTCAATGTCCAACTATGGCTACACCTTC.

The chain joins TRBV7-9 to TRBJ1-3; no clear D gene. The CDR3 consists of 11 residues. Trimming removed 5 bases at V and 7 bases at J, with 6 bases between. The V gene's germline CDR1 is SEHNR and CDR2 FQNEAQ (reference sequence). CDR3: CASSQMNTIYF. The CDR3 region has the DNA TGTGCCAGCAGCCAAATGAACACCATATATTTT.

This clone was recorded once. The chain uses TRBV7-8 and TRBJ2-3, with 9 nucleotides matching TRBD2. The V gene end was trimmed by 5 bases and the J gene end by 2 bases; junction bases not matched to a gene: 5. This CDR3 is 15 amino acids long. Germline V CDR1 and CDR2: SGHVS, FQNEAQ. The CDR3: CASSLIAGATDTQYF. As DNA, the CDR3 is TGTGCCAGCAGCCTAATAGCGGGAGCCACAGATACGCAGTATTTT.

This rearrangement joins TRBV18 to TRBJ2-7; 10 bases are shared with TRBD2. CDR1 KGHSH and CDR2 LQKENI come from the germline V gene. The CDR3 has 16 residues. V trimming: 3 bases; J trimming: 5 bases; junction bases outside the gene matches: 10. The CDR3 DNA follows: TGTGCCAGCTCACCTACCCCGAGGCTAGCGGGGGACGAGCAGTACTTC. Protein: CASSPTPRLAGDEQYF.

The chain has TRBV6-1 and TRBJ2-7, with 7 bases identical to TRBD2. This CDR3 contains 15 residues. The trim removed 6 bases at V and 6 bases at J, leaving 14 bases unmatched. Germline V gene lookup returns CDR1 MNHNS and CDR2 SASEGT. Here the CDR3 reads CASSLTGGSGGEQYF. CDR3 sequence (DNA): TGTGCCAGCAGCCTTACGGGCGGGAGTGGGGGCGAGCAGTACTTC.

This rearrangement joins TRBV6-5 to TRBJ1-2, with D possibly TRBD1 on 5 matching bases. The CDR3 length is 12 residues. Trimming stripped 7 bases from V and 7 bases from J, with 13 bases between. Germline V gives CDR1 MNHEY, CDR2 SVGAGI. The chain's CDR3 is CASMVGDSGYTF. The CDR3 DNA sequence: TGTGCCAGCATGGTAGGGGACTCTGGCTACACCTTC.

This clone came up a few times. The chain combines TRBV7-9 with TRBJ2-7, with D maybe TRBD2 (6 bases). The CDR3 totals 14 residues. Per the germline V gene, CDR1 is SEHNR and CDR2 is FQNEAQ (reference sequence). The ends were cut back, 1 base at V and 8 bases at J, with 15 bases in the middle. The CDR3 sequence: CASSLDSSATQQYF. Here the CDR3 DNA reads TGTGCCAGCAGCTTAGACTCTAGCGCTACGCAGCAGTACTTC.

The chain has TRBV9 and TRBJ1-5; 7 bases match TRBD1. With 3 bases clipped from V and 3 bases from J, the junction kept 6 bases outside the gene matches. The CDR3 is 15 amino acids. The germline V gene encodes CDR1 SGDLS and CDR2 YYNGEE. CDR3: CASSGTGQHNQPQHF. CDR3 nucleotides: TGTGCCAGCAGCGGAACGGGACAGCACAATCAGCCCCAGCATTTT.

There are a few counts of this clone. This chain uses TRBV7-2 with TRBJ2-7; 11 nucleotides align to TRBD2. Germline V gives CDR1 SGHTA, CDR2 FQGNSA. The CDR3 is 16 residues long. The V and J ends lost 3 bases and 7 bases, in that order; junction bases with no gene match: 11. CDR3 loop: CASSLRTSGPTGEQYF. The CDR3 nucleotides read TGTGCCAGCAGCTTGCGGACTAGCGGGCCGACCGGGGAGCAGTACTTC.

V is TRBV6-1 and J is TRBJ1-1, with D perhaps TRBD1 (6 bases). The CDR3 totals 14 residues. The V end was cut by 4 bases, the J end by 5 bases, with 14 bases between. Germline values: CDR1 MNHNS, CDR2 SASEGT. CDR3 coding DNA: TGTGCCAGCAGTGTGGGGGGGCAAGGAACTGAAGCTTTCTTT. Translation gives CASSVGGQGTEAFF.

This chain connects TRBV27 to TRBJ2-1; 10 bases map to TRBD2. The trim removed 3 bases at V and 9 bases at J, leaving 8 bases unmatched. Germline loops: CDR1 MNHEY, CDR2 SMNVEV (reference sequence). The CDR3 extends over 15 amino acids. The DNA of the CDR3 is TGTGCCAGCAGTTTGGGAGCGGGAGGGCCGGTTGAGCAGTTCTTC. Translated: CASSLGAGGPVEQFF.

In this sample, this clone turned up a few times. This chain joins TRBV11-3 and TRBJ2-7; no clear D gene. CDR1 is SGHNT, CDR2 YENEEA, per germline. The V end was cut by 4 bases, the J end by 3 bases, with 10 bases between. This CDR3 spans 13 amino acids. Written as DNA, the CDR3 is TGTGCCAGCAGCTGGAGCCCAGGCTACGAGCAGTACTTC. Translation gives CASSWSPGYEQYF.

The chain links TRBV10-3 to TRBJ1-5; TRBD1 aligns across 9 bases. This CDR3 is built from 14 residues. The germline CDR1 and CDR2 sequences are ENHRY and SYGVKD. V trimming: 8 bases; J trimming: 1 base; junction bases outside the gene matches: 3. The CDR3: CAIGTGRSNQPQHF. DNA of the CDR3: TGTGCCATCGGGACAGGGCGAAGCAATCAGCCCCAGCATTTT.

The chain uses TRBV29-1 and TRBJ2-3; maybe TRBD1 (7 bases). Trimming stripped 2 bases from V and 6 bases from J, with 15 bases between. The CDR3 length is 14 residues. The germline gives CDR1 SQVTM, CDR2 ANQGSEA. This CDR3 is CSVEPYSGGDTQYF. Here the CDR3 DNA reads TGCAGCGTTGAACCCTACTCAGGGGGGGATACGCAGTATTTT.

The chain employs TRBV10-3 and TRBJ2-7, with 12 positions matching TRBD2. This CDR3 has 15 amino acids. Germline CDR1 reads ENHRY; CDR2 reads SYGVKD. With 3 bases clipped from V and 5 bases from J, the junction kept 5 bases outside the gene matches. CDR3 in amino acids: CAISEGLAGRNEQYF. CDR3 bases: TGTGCCATCAGTGAAGGACTAGCGGGACGGAACGAGCAGTACTTC.

The chain uses TRBV5-1 and TRBJ2-5; no reliable D call. Trimming removed 4 bases from V and 2 bases from J, with 15 bases in between. The CDR3 is 15 residues long. Germline V CDR1 and CDR2: SGHRS, YFSETQ. This CDR3 reads CASSLDAVGQETQYF. CDR3 DNA: TGCGCCAGCAGCCTGGACGCAGTTGGGCAAGAGACCCAGTACTTC.

V gene TRBV7-9 combines with J gene TRBJ2-1; 11 positions match TRBD1. CDR3 length: 16 amino acids. V was clipped by 2 bases and J by 8 bases; unmatched bases: 8. Germline-derived CDR1 and CDR2 are SEHNR and FQNEAQ (reference sequence). The CDR3 bases are TGTGCCAGCAGCTTACCCCCGCGGACAGGGGGCCATGAGCAGTTCTTC. Protein: CASSLPPRTGGHEQFF. Full variable domain (missing parts from reference TRBV7-9 and TRBJ2-1): DTGVSQNPRHKITKRGQNVTFRCDPISEHNRLYWYRQTLGQGPEFLTYFQNEAQLEKSRLLSDRFSAERPKGSFSTLEIQRTEQGDSAMYLCASSLPPRTGGHEQFFGPGTRLTVL.

The chain carries TRBV4-2 and TRBJ2-7, with D perhaps given as TRBD1 or TRBD2 (5 bases each). The CDR3 covers 18 residues. The V end lost 2 bases, the J end lost 3 bases, and 23 bases lay between the germline ends. Germline CDR1 LGHNA, CDR2 YNFKEQ. The CDR3 DNA sequence: TGTGCCAGCAGCCAACGTCAATCAGAGAGGGGATCCCACTACGAGCAGTACTTC. This translates into CASSQRQSERGSHYEQYF.

The rearrangement links TRBV29-1 to TRBJ2-1, with 13 bases fitting TRBD2. The V and J ends lost 6 bases and 0 bases, in that order; junction bases with no gene match: 5. This CDR3 comprises 16 residues. Germline CDR1 SQVTM, CDR2 ANQGSEA. CDR3 sequence reads: CSVAGLAGVSYNEQFF. The CDR3 nucleotides read TGCAGCGTGGCTGGACTAGCGGGGGTCTCCTACAATGAGCAGTTCTTC.

This clone was recorded only once. The rearrangement links TRBV18 to TRBJ2-1; no reliable D call. This CDR3 is built from 12 residues. Germline CDR1 is KGHSH and CDR2 is LQKENI. V was pared by 0 bases and J by 5 bases, with 2 bases between. In DNA, the CDR3 is TGTGCCAGCTCACCACCCGACAATGAGCAGTTCTTC. The encoded protein is CASSPPDNEQFF.